What follows describes a single TCR beta chain. Its specificity is unknown. The data derive from a study of T cells in localized non-small cell lung cancer. Trimming pared 5 bases from V and 5 bases from J, leaving 22 bases between. Germline CDR1 SGHAT, CDR2 FQNNGV. There are 16 residues in the CDR3. Study-level points and caveats: Adjacent lung had a median around 60 of the 100 largest tumor clones. Uninvolved adjacent lung had more T cell clonality than any other tissue, topping tumor. An association was observed between higher blood T cell density and longer overall survival.

TCRdb's table, derived via immunoSEQ multiplex PCR, lists solely in-frame clones and lacks some. The repertoire consists of around 20,000 clones, with more than 75% occurring once and the leading ten covering approximately 16%. The rearrangement uses TRBV11-2 and TRBJ2-7; no clear D. The source was PBMCs, collected before any cancer treatment. The TCR sequence derives from a woman aged 35 to 70 with stage II squamous cell lung carcinoma. DNA of the CDR3: TGTGCCAGCAGCGATAAGTGGCCAACTTTCCTACACGAGCAGTACTTC. Protein: CASSDKWPTFLHEQYF.